This entry is about one T cell receptor (beta chain). This entry is derived from a study of blood T cell repertoires in COVID-19. On the study more broadly: PBMCs, B-cell-depleted T cells, or T cells provided the cDNA or gDNA that made up the material.

Looked up from germline, CDR1 is SGHVS and CDR2 is FQNEAQ. V lost 5 bases to trimming and J lost 5 bases; unmatched junction nucleotides: 8. CDR3 length: 15 amino acids. TCRdb's table, derived via immunoSEQ multiplex PCR, lists solely in-frame clones and lacks some. The sample has 95,000 to 110,000 clones; roughly nine tenths are singletons. The sequence came from a woman aged 60 to 75 with acute or convalescent COVID-19. The sequenced sample consisted of peripheral blood. The V call is TRBV7-8, the J call TRBJ2-1; 8 nucleotides agree with TRBD2. CDR3 DNA sequence: TGTGCCAGCAGCCCCCCAGCGGGAGTCGACAATGAGCAGTTCTTC. Translating gives CASSPPAGVDNEQFF.